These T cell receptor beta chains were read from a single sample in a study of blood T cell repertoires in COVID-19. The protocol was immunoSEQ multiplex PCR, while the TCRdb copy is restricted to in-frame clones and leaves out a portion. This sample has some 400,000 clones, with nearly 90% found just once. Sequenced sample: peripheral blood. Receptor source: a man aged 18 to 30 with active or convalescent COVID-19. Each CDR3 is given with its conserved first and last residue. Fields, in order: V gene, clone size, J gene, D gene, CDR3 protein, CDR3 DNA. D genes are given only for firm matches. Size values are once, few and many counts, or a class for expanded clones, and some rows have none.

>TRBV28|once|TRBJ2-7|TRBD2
CASSSYPRTSGNAYEQYF
TGTGCCAGCAGTTCGTACCCCCGGACTAGCGGGAATGCCTACGAGCAGTACTTC
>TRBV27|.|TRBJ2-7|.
CASSPPRGRSYEQYF
TGTGCCAGCAGCCCACCGCGGGGGCGGTCCTACGAGCAGTACTTC
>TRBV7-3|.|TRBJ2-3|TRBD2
CASSYLAGGPGDTQYF
TGTGCCAGCAGCTATCTAGCGGGAGGGCCGGGAGATACGCAGTATTTT
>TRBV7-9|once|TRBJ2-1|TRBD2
CASSGPYSGGAYNEQFF
TGTGCCAGCAGCGGCCCGTATAGCGGGGGGGCCTACAATGAGCAGTTCTTC
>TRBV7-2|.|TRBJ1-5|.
CASSLDRDQPQHF
TGTGCCAGCAGCTTAGACAGGGACCAGCCCCAGCATTTT
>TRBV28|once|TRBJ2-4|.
CASSYPGTKNIQYF
TGTGCCAGCAGTTACCCCGGGACCAAAAACATTCAGTACTTC
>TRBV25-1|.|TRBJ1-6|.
CASSESYNSPLHF
TGTGCCAGCAGTGAATCTTATAATTCACCCCTCCACTTT
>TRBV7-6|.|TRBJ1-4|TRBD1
CASKGAANEKLFF
TGTGCCAGCAAGGGGGCTGCTAATGAAAAACTGTTTTTT
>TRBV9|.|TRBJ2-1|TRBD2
CASTKRGDSYNEQFF
TGTGCCAGCACGAAACGGGGGGACTCCTACAATGAGCAGTTCTTC
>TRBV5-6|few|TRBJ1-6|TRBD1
CASSPAGQENSPLHF
TGTGCCAGCAGCCCGGCGGGACAGGAGAATTCACCCCTCCACTTT
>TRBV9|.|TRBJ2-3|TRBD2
CASSFSGSRADTQYF
TGTGCCAGCAGCTTTAGCGGGTCCAGGGCAGATACGCAGTATTTT
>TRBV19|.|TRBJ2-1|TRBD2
CASSPRGAGAISSYNEQFF
TGTGCCAGTAGTCCGCGAGGAGCGGGGGCCATCAGCTCCTACAATGAGCAGTTCTTC
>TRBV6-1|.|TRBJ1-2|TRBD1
CASTDRDYGYTF
TGTGCCAGCACCGACAGGGATTATGGCTACACCTTC
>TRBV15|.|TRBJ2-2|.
CATSAGSTTGELFF
TGTGCCACCTCGGCAGGGTCGACCACCGGGGAGCTGTTTTTT
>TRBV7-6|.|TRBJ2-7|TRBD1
CASSPGTVTYEQYF
TGTGCCAGCAGCCCGGGGACAGTTACCTACGAGCAGTACTTC
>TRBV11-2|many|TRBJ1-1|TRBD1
CASQRQGETEAFF
TGTGCCAGTCAAAGACAGGGCGAAACTGAAGCTTTCTTT
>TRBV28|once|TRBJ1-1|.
CASSSGTLTGTEAFF
TGTGCCAGCAGTTCGGGGACCCTGACAGGCACTGAAGCTTTCTTT
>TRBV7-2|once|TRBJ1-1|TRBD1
CASSGQGGTEAFF
TGTGCCAGCAGCGGGCAGGGGGGTACTGAAGCTTTCTTT
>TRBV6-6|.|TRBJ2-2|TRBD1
CASSFTGVDTGELFF
TGTGCCAGCAGTTTTACAGGGGTTGACACCGGGGAGCTGTTTTTT
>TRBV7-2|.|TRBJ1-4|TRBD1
CASSSGQGSNEKLFF
TGTGCCAGCAGCTCCGGACAGGGCTCTAATGAAAAACTGTTTTTT
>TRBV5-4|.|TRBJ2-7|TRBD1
CASSPSPGQGIEQYF
TGTGCCAGCAGCCCTAGCCCGGGACAGGGGATTGAGCAGTACTTC
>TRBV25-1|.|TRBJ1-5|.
CASSDATGTQHF
TGTGCCAGCAGTGACGCCACCGGGACCCAGCATTTT
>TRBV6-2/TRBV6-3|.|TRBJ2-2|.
CASSYSPSAGELFF
TGTGCCAGCAGTTACTCCCCTAGCGCCGGGGAGCTGTTTTTT
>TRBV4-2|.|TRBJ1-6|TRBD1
CASSQDIGPRGLSPLHF
TGTGCCAGCAGCCAAGATATCGGCCCGAGGGGGCTATCACCCCTCCACTTT
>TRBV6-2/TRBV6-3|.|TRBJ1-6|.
CASSQLLSPLHF
TGTGCCAGCAGTCAACTCCTATCACCCCTCCACTTT
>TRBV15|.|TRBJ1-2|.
CATSRDVTHPLRVSGYTF
TGTGCCACCAGCAGAGATGTGACACATCCCCTCCGAGTGAGTGGCTACACCTTC
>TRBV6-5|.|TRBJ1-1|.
CASSLGESEAFF
TGTGCCAGCTCCCTCGGGGAATCTGAAGCTTTCTTT
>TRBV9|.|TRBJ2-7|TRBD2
CASSVSSGGAYEQYF
TGTGCCAGCAGCGTATCTAGCGGGGGGGCCTACGAGCAGTACTTC
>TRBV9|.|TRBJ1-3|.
CASSAPQGASSGNTIYF
TGTGCCAGCAGCGCACCCCAAGGGGCGAGCTCTGGAAACACCATATATTTT
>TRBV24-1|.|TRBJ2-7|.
CATRDSVSYEQYF
TGTGCCACCAGGGATAGCGTCTCCTACGAGCAGTACTTC
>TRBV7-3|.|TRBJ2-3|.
CASSGATDTQYF
TGTGCCAGCAGCGGGGCCACAGATACGCAGTATTTT
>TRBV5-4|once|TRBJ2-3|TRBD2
CASSPWTSGITDTQYF
TGTGCCAGCAGCCCATGGACTAGCGGGATCACAGATACGCAGTATTTT
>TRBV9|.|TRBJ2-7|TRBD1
CASSPAGTGVHEQYF
TGTGCCAGCAGCCCAGCGGGGACAGGGGTCCACGAGCAGTACTTC
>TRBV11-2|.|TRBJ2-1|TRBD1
CASSDRDSSYNEQFF
TGTGCCAGCAGCGACCGGGACAGCTCCTACAATGAGCAGTTCTTC
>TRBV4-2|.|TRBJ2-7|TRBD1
CASSQGDRGHEQYF
TGTGCCAGCAGCCAAGGGGACAGGGGGCACGAGCAGTACTTC
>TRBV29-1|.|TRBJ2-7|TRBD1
CSVGNRDRGNEQYF
TGCAGCGTTGGCAACCGGGACAGGGGCAACGAGCAGTACTTC
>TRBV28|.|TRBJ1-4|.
CASSLGRINEKLFF
TGTGCCAGCAGTTTAGGGAGGATTAATGAAAAACTGTTTTTT
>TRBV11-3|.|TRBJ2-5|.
CASSLDRGETQYF
TGTGCCAGCAGCTTAGATCGGGGGGAGACCCAGTACTTC
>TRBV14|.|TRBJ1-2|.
CASSQWADYGYTF
TGTGCCAGCAGCCAATGGGCTGACTATGGCTACACCTTC
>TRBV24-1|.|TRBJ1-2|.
CATSDPTTGIYGYTF
TGTGCCACCAGTGATCCCACGACAGGAATCTATGGCTACACCTTC
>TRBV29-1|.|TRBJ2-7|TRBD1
CSGLDRAYEQYF
TGCAGCGGATTGGACAGGGCCTACGAGCAGTACTTC
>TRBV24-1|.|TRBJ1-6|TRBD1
CATSDPGQVGSPLHF
TGTGCCACCAGTGACCCTGGACAGGTTGGATCACCCCTCCACTTT
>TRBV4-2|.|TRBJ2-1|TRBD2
CASSQASGGGLNEQFF
TGTGCCAGCAGCCAAGCTTCCGGCGGGGGACTCAATGAGCAGTTCTTC